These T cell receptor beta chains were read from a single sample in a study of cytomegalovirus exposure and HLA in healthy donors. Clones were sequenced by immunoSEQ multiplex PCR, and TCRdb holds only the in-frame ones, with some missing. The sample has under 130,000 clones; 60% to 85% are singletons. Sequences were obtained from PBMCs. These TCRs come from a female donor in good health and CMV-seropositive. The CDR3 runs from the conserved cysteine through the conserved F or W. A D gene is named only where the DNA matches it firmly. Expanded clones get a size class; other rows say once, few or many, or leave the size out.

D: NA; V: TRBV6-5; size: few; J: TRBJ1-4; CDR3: CASSYSGATNEKLFF; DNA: TGTGCCAGCAGTTACTCGGGAGCAACTAATGAAAAACTGTTTTTT
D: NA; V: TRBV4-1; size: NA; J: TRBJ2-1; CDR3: CASSQGLEQFF; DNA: TGCGCCAGCAGCCAAGGGCTGGAGCAGTTCTTC
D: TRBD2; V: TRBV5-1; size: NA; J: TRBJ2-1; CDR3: CASSRGGSGSYNEQFF; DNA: TGCGCCAGCAGTAGGGGCGGGAGTGGGTCCTACAATGAGCAGTTCTTC
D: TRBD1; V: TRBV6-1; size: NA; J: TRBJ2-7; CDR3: CASSEASGTGAEQYF; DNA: TGTGCCAGCAGTGAAGCATCCGGGACAGGGGCCGAGCAGTACTTC
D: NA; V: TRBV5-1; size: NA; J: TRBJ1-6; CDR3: CASSPEGTASSPLHF; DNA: TGCGCCAGCAGCCCCGAGGGCACGGCTAGTTCACCCCTCCACTTT
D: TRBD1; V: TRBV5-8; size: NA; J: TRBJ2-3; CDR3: CASRQPGTGRDTQYF; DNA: TGTGCCAGCAGACAACCCGGGACAGGGCGAGATACGCAGTATTTT
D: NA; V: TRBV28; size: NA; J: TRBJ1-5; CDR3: CASSHNQPQHF; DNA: TGTGCCAGCAGTCACAATCAGCCCCAGCATTTT
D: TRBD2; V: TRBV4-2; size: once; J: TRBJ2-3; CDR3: CASSQMGTSGGSTDTQYF; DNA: TGTGCCAGCAGCCAAATGGGAACTAGCGGGGGTAGCACAGATACGCAGTATTTT
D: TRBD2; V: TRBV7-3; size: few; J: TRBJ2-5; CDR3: CASSLTGLAGNQETQYF; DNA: TGTGCCAGCAGCTTAACTGGTCTAGCGGGCAACCAAGAGACCCAGTACTTC
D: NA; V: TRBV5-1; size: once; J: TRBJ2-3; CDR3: CASSVSDTQYF; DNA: TGCGCCAGCAGCGTCTCAGATACGCAGTATTTT
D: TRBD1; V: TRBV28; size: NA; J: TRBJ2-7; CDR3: CASSTRKGASYEQYF; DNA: TGTGCCAGCAGCACCCGTAAGGGGGCTTCCTACGAGCAGTACTTC
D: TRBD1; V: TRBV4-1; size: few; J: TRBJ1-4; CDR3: CASRKGAFDEKLFF; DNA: TGCGCCAGCAGGAAGGGGGCTTTTGATGAAAAACTGTTTTTT
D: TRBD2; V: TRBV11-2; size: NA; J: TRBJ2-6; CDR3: CASSPRTSGIGGANVLTF; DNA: TGTGCCAGCAGCCCAAGGACTAGCGGGATTGGTGGGGCCAACGTCCTGACTTTC
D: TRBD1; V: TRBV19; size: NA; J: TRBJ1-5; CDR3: CASRTTGQGNQPQHF; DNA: TGTGCCAGTAGAACTACGGGACAGGGCAATCAGCCCCAGCATTTT
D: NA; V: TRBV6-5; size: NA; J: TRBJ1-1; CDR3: CASTTGGLGAFF; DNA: TGTGCCAGCACCACGGGAGGGTTGGGGGCTTTCTTT
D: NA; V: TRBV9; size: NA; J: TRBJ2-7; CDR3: CASSPQGTRYEQYF; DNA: TGTGCCAGCAGCCCTCAGGGGACCCGCTACGAGCAGTACTTC
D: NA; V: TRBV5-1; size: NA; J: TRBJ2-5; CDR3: CASSLERGETQYF; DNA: TGCGCCAGCAGCTTGGAAAGGGGAGAGACCCAGTACTTC
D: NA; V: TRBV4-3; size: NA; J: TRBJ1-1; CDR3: CASSLVGGFRGTEAFF; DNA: TGCGCCAGCAGCCTGGTCGGTGGGTTTCGAGGCACTGAAGCTTTCTTT
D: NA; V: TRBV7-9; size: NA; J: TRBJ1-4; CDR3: CASNQGGGNEKLFF; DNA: TGTGCCAGCAACCAAGGGGGGGGTAACGAAAAACTGTTTTTT
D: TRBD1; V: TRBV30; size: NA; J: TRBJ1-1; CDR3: CAWRRTGMNTEAFF; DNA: TGTGCCTGGAGACGGACAGGAATGAACACTGAAGCTTTCTTT
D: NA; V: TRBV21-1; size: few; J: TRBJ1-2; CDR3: CASSKYPDYGYTF; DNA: TGTGCCAGCAGCAAATATCCGGACTATGGCTACACCTTC
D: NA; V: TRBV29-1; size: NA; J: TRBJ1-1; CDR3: CSATSSARSTEAFF; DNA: TGCAGCGCCACCTCTTCGGCTAGGAGCACTGAAGCTTTCTTT
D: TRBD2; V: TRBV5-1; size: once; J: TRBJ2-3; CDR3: CASSVPSGGATDTQYF; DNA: TGCGCCAGCAGCGTACCTAGCGGGGGGGCCACGGATACGCAGTATTTT
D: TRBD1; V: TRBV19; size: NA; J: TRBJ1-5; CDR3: CASSIRIQGGNQPQHF; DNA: TGTGCCAGTAGTATTAGAATACAGGGGGGCAATCAGCCCCAGCATTTT
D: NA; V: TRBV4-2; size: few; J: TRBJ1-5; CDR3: CASSQTAAIKPQHF; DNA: TGTGCCAGCAGCCAAACGGCAGCGATTAAGCCCCAGCATTTT
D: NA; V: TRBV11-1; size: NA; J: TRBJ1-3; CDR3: CASSLPEPRWNTIYF; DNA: TGTGCCAGCAGCTTACCCGAGCCCCGGTGGAACACCATATATTTT
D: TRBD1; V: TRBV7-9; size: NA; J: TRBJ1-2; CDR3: CASSSGTGIGDYGYTF; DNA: TGTGCCAGCAGCTCCGGGACAGGGATTGGTGACTATGGCTACACCTTC
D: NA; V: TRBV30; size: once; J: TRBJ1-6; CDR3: CAWVPRSTYNSPLHF; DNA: TGTGCCTGGGTCCCACGGTCCACCTATAATTCACCCCTCCACTTT
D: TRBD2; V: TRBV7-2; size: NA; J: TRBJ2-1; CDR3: CASSPNSGTRGEQFF; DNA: TGTGCCAGCAGCCCGAACTCCGGGACTAGGGGTGAGCAGTTCTTC
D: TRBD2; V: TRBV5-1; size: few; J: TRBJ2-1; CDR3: CASSASTSGGVNEQFF; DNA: TGCGCCAGCAGCGCATCGACTAGCGGGGGAGTAAATGAGCAGTTCTTC
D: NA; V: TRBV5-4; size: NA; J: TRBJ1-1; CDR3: CASSSQGRTEAFF; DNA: TGTGCCAGCAGCTCGCAGGGTCGAACTGAAGCTTTCTTT
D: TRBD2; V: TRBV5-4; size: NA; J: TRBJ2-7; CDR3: CASSAGGSGSGEQYF; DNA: TGTGCCAGCAGCGCGGGGGGGTCAGGGTCAGGGGAGCAGTACTTC
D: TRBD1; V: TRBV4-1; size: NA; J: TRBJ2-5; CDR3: CASSQGDRDRETQYF; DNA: TGCGCCAGCAGCCAAGGAGACAGGGACCGGGAGACCCAGTACTTC
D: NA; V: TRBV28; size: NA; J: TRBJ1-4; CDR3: CASRGPAVATNEKLFF; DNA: TGTGCCAGCAGGGGGCCGGCAGTCGCAACTAATGAAAAACTGTTTTTT
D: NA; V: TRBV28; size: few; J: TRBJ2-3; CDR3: CASSLSSYGADTQYF; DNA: TGTGCCAGCAGCCTCTCTAGCTACGGGGCAGATACGCAGTATTTT
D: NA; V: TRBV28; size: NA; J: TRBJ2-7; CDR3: CASSLGFRGTFYEQYF; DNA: TGTGCCAGCAGTTTAGGATTTCGCGGGACCTTCTACGAGCAGTACTTC
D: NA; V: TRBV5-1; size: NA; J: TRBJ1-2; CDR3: CASSPQGPHGYTF; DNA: TGCGCCAGCAGCCCTCAGGGCCCGCATGGCTACACCTTC
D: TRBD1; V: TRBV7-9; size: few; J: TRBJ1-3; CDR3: CASSAYRGGNTIYF; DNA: TGTGCCAGCAGCGCGTACAGGGGTGGAAACACCATATATTTT
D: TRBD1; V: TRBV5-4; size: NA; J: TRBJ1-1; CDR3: CASSEDRVFPTEAFF; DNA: TGTGCCAGCAGCGAGGACAGGGTCTTCCCCACTGAAGCTTTCTTT
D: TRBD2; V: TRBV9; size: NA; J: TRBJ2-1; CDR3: CASSSGSIYEQFF; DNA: TGTGCCAGCTCTAGCGGGAGCATTTATGAGCAGTTCTTC
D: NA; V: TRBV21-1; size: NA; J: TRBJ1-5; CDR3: CASSKERDQPQHF; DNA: TGTGCCAGCAGCAAAGAGCGAGATCAGCCCCAGCATTTT
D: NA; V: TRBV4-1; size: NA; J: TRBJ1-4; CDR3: CASSKKGAGGATNEKLFF; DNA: TGCGCCAGCAGCAAAAAAGGGGCAGGCGGTGCAACTAATGAAAAACTGTTTTTT
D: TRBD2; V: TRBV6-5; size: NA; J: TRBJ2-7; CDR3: CASKRGGKFEQYF; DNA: TGTGCCAGCAAACGGGGGGGCAAGTTCGAGCAGTACTTC
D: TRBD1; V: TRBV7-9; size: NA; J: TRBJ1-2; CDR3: CASSSGTGTTGGYTF; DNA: TGTGCCAGCAGCTCAGGGACAGGGACGACGGGTGGCTACACCTTC
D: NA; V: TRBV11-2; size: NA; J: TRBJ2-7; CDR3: CASSLDNSYEQYF; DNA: TGTGCCAGCAGCTTAGACAACTCCTACGAGCAGTACTTC
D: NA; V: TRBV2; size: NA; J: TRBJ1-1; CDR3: CASSGQMNTEAFF; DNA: TGTGCCAGCAGTGGACAGATGAACACTGAAGCTTTCTTT
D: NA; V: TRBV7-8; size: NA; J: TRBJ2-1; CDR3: CASSLRGGSSYNEQFF; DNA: TGTGCCAGCAGCTTAAGGGGCGGTAGCTCCTACAATGAGCAGTTCTTC
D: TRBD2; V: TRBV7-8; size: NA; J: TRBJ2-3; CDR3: CASSLVSGGPNTDTQYF; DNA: TGTGCCAGCAGCTTAGTTAGCGGGGGGCCAAACACAGATACGCAGTATTTT